These 30 T cell receptor beta chains were sequenced from one sample in a study of T cells in Graves' hyperthyroidism and ophthalmopathy. Using RNA transcripts as the source, TCR beta CDR3 regions were amplified. An initial round of RT-PCR targeting the TCR CDR3 relied on the HTBI primer set. In TCRdb, the multiplex PCR reads were re-called with MiXCR into one record per CDR3 protein. The data show 360,000 or so distinct CDR3 sequences, with roughly 15% seen just once and 15% to 20% held by the top ten. The specimen sequenced was blood. The receptor set was obtained from a woman aged 55 to 70 with Graves' ophthalmopathy.

The chain uses TRBV7-9 and TRBJ1-6; D perhaps matches TRBD1 (5 bases). Trimming removed 4 bases at V and 7 bases at J, with 20 bases between. The CDR3 is 17 residues long. Germline V lookup: CDR1 SEHNR, CDR2 FQNEAQ (reference sequence). CDR3 protein: CASSSGLGRSRNSPLHF. CDR3 coding DNA: TGTGCCAGCAGCTCGGGGCTGGGACGGTCGAGGAATTCACCCCTCCACTTT.

The chain recombines TRBV12-3 or TRBV12-4 with TRBJ1-1; possible D gene TRBD1, 5 bases. The length of the CDR3 is 13 residues. With 3 bases removed from V and 4 bases from J, the gap between germline ends came to 9 bases. The CDR3 nucleotides read TGTGCCAGCAGTTTGGGGCTGAGCACTGAAGCTTTCTTT. Translating gives CASSLGLSTEAFF.

This clonotype has just a few counts. The chain links TRBV6-1 to TRBJ1-5, with D possibly TRBD1 on 6 matching bases. The CDR3 length is 15 residues. CDR1 is MNHNS and CDR2 is SASEGT in the germline V gene. The V end was cut by 6 bases, the J end by 5 bases, with 17 bases between. In DNA, the CDR3 is TGTGCCAGCAGAGATGAGACAGGAAAGTATCAGCCCCAGCATTTT. This sequence encodes CASRDETGKYQPQHF.

The chain couples TRBV15 to TRBJ2-7, with 11 nucleotides matching TRBD2. Germline loops: CDR1 LNHNV, CDR2 YYDKDF (reference sequence). This CDR3 contains 17 residues. V lost 5 bases, J lost 2 bases, and 11 bases stayed unmatched. The CDR3 is CATSGLGLAENPYEQYF. The CDR3 coding sequence is TGTGCCACCAGCGGGCTGGGACTAGCGGAGAACCCCTACGAGCAGTACTTC.

The rearrangement joins TRBV7-3 to TRBJ2-7, with 9 nucleotides matching TRBD1. CDR3 length equals 16 residues. With 4 bases clipped from V and 5 bases from J, the junction kept 12 bases outside the gene matches. The V gene's germline CDR1 is SGHTA and CDR2 FQGTGA. CDR3 sequence: CASSSRPGTGMNEQYF. The CDR3 DNA sequence: TGTGCCAGCAGCTCAAGACCCGGGACAGGGATGAACGAGCAGTACTTC.

This clonotype appeared many times. The rearrangement uses TRBV20-1 and TRBJ1-5; 9 positions agree with TRBD1. The germline V gene encodes CDR1 DFQATT and CDR2 SNEGSKA (reference sequence). This CDR3 spans 14 amino acids. V trimming: 2 bases; J trimming: 4 bases; junction bases outside the gene matches: 3. Here the CDR3 reads CSARPGQGNQPQHF. The CDR3, as DNA: TGCAGTGCTAGACCGGGACAGGGAAATCAGCCCCAGCATTTT.

Many counts were recorded for this clonotype. The gene calls are TRBV20-1 and TRBJ2-1; 8 bases are shared with TRBD2. CDR3 length: 16 residues. V lost 0 bases and J lost 7; bases outside the gene matches: 11. Germline V CDR1 and CDR2: DFQATT, SNEGSKA (reference sequence). Here the CDR3 DNA reads TGCAGTGCTAGAGATTCCGCGGGAGGATCACAGAATGAGCAGTTCTTC. It codes for CSARDSAGGSQNEQFF.

This clonotype was seen at least ten times. The chain employs TRBV5-1 and TRBJ1-5; possibly TRBD1 for D (5 bases). CDR1 is SGHRS, CDR2 YFSETQ, per germline. V was cut by 0 bases and J by 0 bases, with 16 bases left in between. The CDR3 covers 18 residues. CDR3 DNA sequence: TGCGCCAGCAGCTTGGGGCCCGGGACGGGATATAGCAATCAGCCCCAGCATTTT. Translation: CASSLGPGTGYSNQPQHF.

V usage is TRBV29-1 and J usage is TRBJ2-4; the match to TRBD1 covers 7 bases. The CDR3 extends over 16 amino acids. Unmatched junction bases numbered 9, after V lost 2 bases and J lost 2 bases. Germline CDR1 reads SQVTM; CDR2 reads ANQGSEA. The CDR3 here is CSVERGLGSSKNIQYF. As DNA, the CDR3 is TGCAGCGTTGAAAGGGGGCTAGGTTCTTCCAAAAACATTCAGTACTTC.

This clonotype has just a few counts. The rearrangement uses TRBV28 and TRBJ1-6; TRBD1 matches 8 bases. The germline V gene has CDR1 MDHEN and CDR2 SYDVKM. The CDR3 has 18 residues. With 2 bases clipped from V and 6 bases from J, the junction kept 12 bases outside the gene matches. CDR3 amino acids: CASSLRDRLLSSNSPLHF. Here the CDR3 DNA reads TGTGCCAGCAGTTTAAGGGACAGGTTGCTGTCCAGTAATTCACCCCTCCACTTT.

This clonotype was seen at least ten times. The chain has TRBV3-1 and TRBJ1-5; D gene ambiguous. Germline V gives CDR1 LGHDT, CDR2 YNNKEL (reference sequence). Trimming took off 0 bases at V and 4 bases at J, with 7 bases between the two ends. The CDR3 is 14 amino acids. This CDR3 is CASSQDSRNQPQHF. In nucleotides, the CDR3 is TGTGCCAGCAGCCAAGATTCGCGGAATCAGCCCCAGCATTTT.

This chain joins TRBV2 and TRBJ2-1; TRBD2 matches 9 bases. Germline V gene sequence: CDR1 SNHLY, CDR2 FYNNEI. V lost 6 bases to trimming and J lost 7 bases; unmatched junction nucleotides: 10. The CDR3 has 15 residues. The chain's CDR3 is CASRRLAVGGNEQFF. The CDR3 DNA reads TGTGCCAGCAGGAGACTAGCGGTAGGGGGAAATGAGCAGTTCTTC. The entire variable domain, with the rest obtained from reference TRBV2 and TRBJ2-1, is as follows: EPEVTQTPSHQVTQMGQEVILRCVPISNHLYFYWYRQILGQKVEFLVSFYNNEISEKSEIFDDQFSVERPDGSNFTLKIRSTKLEDSAMYFCASRRLAVGGNEQFFGPGTRLTVL.

The table lists this clonotype with many counts. The chain carries TRBV5-1 and TRBJ2-1; D tentatively fits TRBD1 or TRBD2 (5 bases each). The CDR3 covers 17 residues. V gave up 3 bases and J gave up 6 bases, with 22 bases separating them. Germline V CDR1 and CDR2: SGHRS, YFSETQ. The DNA of the CDR3 is TGCGCCAGCAGCTGGGGCACCGGGACCCAAATCTCCAATGAGCAGTTCTTC. Translated: CASSWGTGTQISNEQFF.

V usage is TRBV28 and J usage is TRBJ1-1, with TRBD1 as a possible D gene (5 bases). The CDR3 spans 15 residues. In germline, CDR1 is MDHEN, CDR2 SYDVKM. Between the trimmed V and J ends, which lost 5 bases and 1 base, there was a span of 14 bases. The CDR3 is CASSIGGRANTEAFF. The CDR3 DNA is TGTGCCAGCAGTATCGGGGGACGGGCGAACACTGAAGCTTTCTTT. Full variable domain (remainder filled in from reference TRBV28 and TRBJ1-1): DVKVTQSSRYLVKRTGEKVFLECVQDMDHENMFWYRQDPGLGLRLIYFSYDVKMKEKGDIPEGYSVSREKKERFSLILESASTNQTSMYLCASSIGGRANTEAFFGQGTRLTVV.

This clonotype was seen at least ten times. The chain employs TRBV30 and TRBJ2-7; D may be TRBD1 (5 bases). CDR3 length equals 14 residues. Deletions cut 3 bases from V and 0 bases from J, with 12 bases between. Germline V gene sequence: CDR1 GTSNPN, CDR2 SVGIG (reference sequence). The CDR3 nucleotides read TGTGCCTGGAGGAGCCAGACAGCCTCCTACGAGCAGTACTTC. Protein sequence: CAWRSQTASYEQYF.

The sample holds many counts of this clonotype. The V and J genes are TRBV28 and TRBJ1-5; D call uncertain. The CDR3 is 13 amino acids. Germline CDR1 is MDHEN and CDR2 is SYDVKM. The V and J ends lost 7 bases and 3 bases respectively, with 10 bases between them. In nucleotides, the CDR3 is TGTGCCAGCACGACACGGACCAATCAGCCCCAGCATTTT. It encodes CASTTRTNQPQHF.

This clonotype was recorded at least ten times. The chain joins TRBV30 to TRBJ1-3; 7 bases agree with TRBD1. CDR1 is GTSNPN and CDR2 is SVGIG in the germline V gene (reference sequence). Trimming took 0 bases from V and 5 from J; bases not matched to a gene: 7. The CDR3 is 15 amino acids. CDR3 nucleotide sequence: TGTGCCTGGAGTGTAGGTGTGGGACAGCGAAACACCATATATTTT. The encoded protein is CAWSVGVGQRNTIYF.

In its sample, this clonotype was seen many times. The rearrangement links TRBV7-8 to TRBJ2-1; 10 bases line up with TRBD2. Germline V gene data show CDR1 as SGHVS and CDR2 as FQNEAQ. CDR3 length: 15 amino acids. V was clipped by 5 bases and J by 1 base; unmatched bases: 2. The chain's CDR3 is CASSQTSGSYNEQFF. Written as DNA, the CDR3 is TGTGCCAGCAGCCAGACTAGCGGGTCCTACAATGAGCAGTTCTTC. Variable domain in full (rest from reference TRBV7-8 and TRBJ2-1): GAGVSQSPRYKVAKRGQDVALRCDPISGHVSLFWYQQALGQGPEFLTYFQNEAQLDKSGLPSDRFFAERPEGSVSTLKIQRTQQEDSAVYLCASSQTSGSYNEQFFGPGTRLTVL.

In its sample, this clonotype was seen a few times. This chain joins TRBV7-9 and TRBJ1-1; 10 bases are shared with TRBD1. CDR3 size: 15 residues. CDR1 is SEHNR and CDR2 is FQNEAQ in the germline V gene (reference sequence). Trimming at V came to 5 bases and at J to 4 bases, leaving 7 bases not matched to a gene. The CDR3 nucleotides read TGTGCCAGCAGCCCGAGGACAGGGGGGAGCACTGAAGCTTTCTTT. This translates into CASSPRTGGSTEAFF.

This clonotype was counted a few times. The rearrangement uses TRBV20-1 and TRBJ1-4; D call uncertain. The length of the CDR3 is 13 residues. CDR1 is DFQATT and CDR2 is SNEGSKA in the germline V gene (reference sequence). V gave up 2 bases and J gave up 6 bases, with 10 bases separating them. The DNA of the CDR3 is TGCAGTGCTAGAAGAGGCGTGGATGAAAAACTGTTTTTT. Its protein product is CSARRGVDEKLFF.

The V call is TRBV10-2, the J call TRBJ2-1; 7 bases match TRBD1. Trimming removed 9 bases from V and 4 bases from J; junction bases left unmatched: 6. CDR1 and CDR2 from the germline V gene are WSHSY and SAAADI. The CDR3 has 13 residues. The CDR3 DNA reads as TGCGCCAGAAAACAGGGGTGGTACAATGAGCAGTTCTTC. As protein: CARKQGWYNEQFF.

This clonotype came up many times. V and J are TRBV20-1 and TRBJ2-1; D possibly corresponds to TRBD2 (6 bases). Trimming left V 3 bases short and J 8 bases short, with 20 bases between. Germline V lookup: CDR1 DFQATT, CDR2 SNEGSKA (reference sequence). The CDR3 has 15 amino acids. CDR3 region: CSARSGVGGGHEQFF. The CDR3 coding sequence is TGCAGTGCTAGGTCGGGAGTGGGGGGAGGACATGAGCAGTTCTTC.

The chain joins TRBV2 to TRBJ2-7; D is perhaps TRBD1 or TRBD2 (5 bases each). In germline, CDR1 is SNHLY, CDR2 FYNNEI. This CDR3 is built from 12 residues. With 6 bases removed from V and 2 bases from J, the gap between germline ends came to 8 bases. The CDR3 sequence is CASRGDPYEQYF. The CDR3 bases are TGTGCCAGCAGGGGGGACCCCTACGAGCAGTACTTC.

In its sample, this clonotype was seen many times. This chain uses TRBV13 with TRBJ2-1; 7 bases are a match to TRBD2. Trimming cost V 3 bases and J 1 base; bases outside gene matches: 12. Germline V CDR1 and CDR2: PRHDT, FYEKMQ (reference sequence). The length of the CDR3 is 18 residues. In DNA form, the CDR3 reads TGTGCCAGCAGCTTGAGAACGGAAGGGGAGGGGTCCTACAATGAGCAGTTCTTC. Translating it yields CASSLRTEGEGSYNEQFF.

The sample holds a few counts of this clonotype. CDR3 amino acids: CASSFSGTVGYTF. The CDR3 DNA sequence: TGTGCCAGCAGCTTCTCCGGGACAGTAGGCTACACCTTC. The V gene is TRBV7-9, the J gene TRBJ1-2, with TRBD1 matching 7 bases. The CDR3 loop spans 13 amino acids. The J segment lost 8 bases and the V segment lost 3 bases, leaving 6 bases of the junction unmatched. Looked up from germline, CDR1 is SEHNR and CDR2 is FQNEAQ (reference sequence).

Notes on this clonotype: A much larger clone differs from this one at a single base, so this may be a read error. This CDR3 reads CASGRTGVQETQYF. Written as DNA, the CDR3 is TGTGCCAGCGGGAGGACTGGCGTCCAAGAGACCCAGTACTTC. The genes are TRBV6-2 or TRBV6-3 and TRBJ2-5; possibly TRBD2 for D (6 bases). The CDR3 runs to 14 residues. Looked up from germline, CDR1 is MNHEY and CDR2 is SVGEGT. Trimming pared 8 bases from V and 1 base from J, leaving 14 bases between.

This clonotype occurred many times. The CDR3, as DNA: TGTGCCAGCAGCTTTACCACTAGCGGGGGCACAGATACGCAGTATTTT. Translated, it gives CASSFTTSGGTDTQYF. The chain recombines TRBV11-3 with TRBJ2-3, with 10 positions matching TRBD2. Germline V gene sequence: CDR1 SGHNT, CDR2 YENEEA. The CDR3 sequence is 16 residues long. J lost 1 base, V lost 3 bases, and 4 bases had no gene match.

This clonotype was seen repeatedly, ten times or more. The chain joins TRBV20-1 to TRBJ2-7; 11 bases map to TRBD2. Trimming at V came to 3 bases and at J to 2 bases, leaving 3 bases not matched to a gene. Germline V gives CDR1 DFQATT, CDR2 SNEGSKA (reference sequence). This CDR3 comprises 14 residues. The CDR3 is CSARASGRTYEQYF. In nucleotides, the CDR3 is TGCAGTGCTAGGGCTAGCGGGAGGACCTACGAGCAGTACTTC.

To note about this clonotype: A much larger clone differs by one base, so this may be a read error. The V and J genes are TRBV20-1 and TRBJ2-1; 7 bases map to TRBD2. Germline V gene sequence: CDR1 DFQATT, CDR2 SNEGSKA (reference sequence). CDR3 length: 12 residues. V was clipped by 6 bases and J by 4 bases; unmatched bases: 3. The chain's CDR3 is CSAASGYNEQFF. CDR3 coding DNA: TGCAGTGCCGCTAGCGGTTACAATGAGCAGTTCTTC.

This clonotype was observed many times. The CDR3 DNA reads TGTGCCAGTAGTCGGGACGGATATAGCAATCAGCCCCAGCATTTT. Its translation is CASSRDGYSNQPQHF. The rearrangement joins TRBV19 to TRBJ1-5; D possibly corresponds to TRBD1 (5 bases). CDR1 is LNHDA, CDR2 SQIVND, per germline (reference sequence). The CDR3 totals 15 residues. The V end was cut by 5 bases, the J end by 0 bases, with 11 bases between.